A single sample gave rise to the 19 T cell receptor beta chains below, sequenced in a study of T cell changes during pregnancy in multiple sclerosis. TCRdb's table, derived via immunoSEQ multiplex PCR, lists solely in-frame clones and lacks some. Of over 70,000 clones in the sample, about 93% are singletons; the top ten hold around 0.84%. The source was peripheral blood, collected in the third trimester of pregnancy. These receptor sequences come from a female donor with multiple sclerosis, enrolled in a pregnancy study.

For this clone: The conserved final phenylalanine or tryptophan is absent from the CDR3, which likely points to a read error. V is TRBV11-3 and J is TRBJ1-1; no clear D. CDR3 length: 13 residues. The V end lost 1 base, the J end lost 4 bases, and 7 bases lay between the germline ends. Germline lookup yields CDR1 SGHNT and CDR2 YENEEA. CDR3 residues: CASSLGVITEAFL. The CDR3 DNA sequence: TGTGCCAGCAGCTTAGGCGTAATCACTGAAGCTTTCCTT.

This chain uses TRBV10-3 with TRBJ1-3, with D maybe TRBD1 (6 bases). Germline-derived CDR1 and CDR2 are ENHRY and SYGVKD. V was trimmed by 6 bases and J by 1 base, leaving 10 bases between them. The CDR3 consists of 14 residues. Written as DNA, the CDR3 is TGTGCCATCAGGCCAGGGGATTCTGGAAACACCATATATTTT. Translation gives CAIRPGDSGNTIYF.

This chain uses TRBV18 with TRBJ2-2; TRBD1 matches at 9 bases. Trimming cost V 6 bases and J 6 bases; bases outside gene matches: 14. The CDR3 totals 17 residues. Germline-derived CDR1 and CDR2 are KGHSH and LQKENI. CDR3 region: CASSFTPGTGNPGELFF. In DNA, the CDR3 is TGTGCCAGCTCTTTTACACCCGGGACAGGGAATCCCGGGGAGCTGTTTTTT. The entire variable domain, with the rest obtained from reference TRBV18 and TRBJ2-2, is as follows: NAGVMQNPRHLVRRRGQEARLRCSPMKGHSHVYWYRQLPEEGLKFMVYLQKENIIDESGMPKERFSAEFPKEGPSILRIQQVVRGDSAAYFCASSFTPGTGNPGELFFGEGSRLTVL.

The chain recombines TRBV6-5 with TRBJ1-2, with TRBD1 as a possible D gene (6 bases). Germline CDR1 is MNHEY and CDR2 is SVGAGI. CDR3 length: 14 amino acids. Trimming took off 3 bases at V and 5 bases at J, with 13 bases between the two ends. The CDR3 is CASSYQSTGYGYTF. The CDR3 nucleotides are TGTGCCAGCAGTTATCAATCGACAGGTTATGGCTACACCTTC.

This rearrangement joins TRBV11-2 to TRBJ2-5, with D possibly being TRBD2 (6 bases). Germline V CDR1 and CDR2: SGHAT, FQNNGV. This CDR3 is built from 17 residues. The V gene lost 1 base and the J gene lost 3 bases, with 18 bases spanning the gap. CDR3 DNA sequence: TGTGCCAGCAGCTTAGTGTCTCCGGGAGTTGCTAAAGAGACCCAGTACTTC. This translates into CASSLVSPGVAKETQYF.

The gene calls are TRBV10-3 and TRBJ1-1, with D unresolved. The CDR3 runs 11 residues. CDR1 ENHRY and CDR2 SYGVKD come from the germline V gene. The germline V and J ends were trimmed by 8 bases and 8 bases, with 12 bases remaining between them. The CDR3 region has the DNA TGTGCCATCGGAGCACGCACCGAAGCTTTCTTT. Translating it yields CAIGARTEAFF.

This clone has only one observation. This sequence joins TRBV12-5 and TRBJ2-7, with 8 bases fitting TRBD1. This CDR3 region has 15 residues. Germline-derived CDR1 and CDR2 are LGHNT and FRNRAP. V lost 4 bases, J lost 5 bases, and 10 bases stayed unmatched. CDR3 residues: CASGSPTGVRDEQYF. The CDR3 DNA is TGTGCTAGTGGTTCCCCGACAGGGGTAAGAGACGAGCAGTACTTC.

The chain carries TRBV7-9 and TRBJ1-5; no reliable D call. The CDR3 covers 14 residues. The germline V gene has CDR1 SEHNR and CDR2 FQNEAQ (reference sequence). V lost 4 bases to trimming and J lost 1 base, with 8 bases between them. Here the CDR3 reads CASSSGLSNQPQHF. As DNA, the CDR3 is TGTGCCAGCAGCTCTGGACTGAGCAATCAGCCCCAGCATTTT.

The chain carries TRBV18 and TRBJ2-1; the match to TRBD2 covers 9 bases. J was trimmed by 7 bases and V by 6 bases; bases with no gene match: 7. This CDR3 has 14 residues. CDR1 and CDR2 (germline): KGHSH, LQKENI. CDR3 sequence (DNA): TGTGCCAGCTCGCCAGTAGCGGGAGAGAATGAGCAGTTCTTC. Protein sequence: CASSPVAGENEQFF.

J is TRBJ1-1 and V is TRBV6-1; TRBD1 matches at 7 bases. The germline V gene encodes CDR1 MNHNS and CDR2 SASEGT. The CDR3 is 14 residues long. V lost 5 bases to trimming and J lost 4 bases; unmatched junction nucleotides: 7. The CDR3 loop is CASSPQRQGTEAFF. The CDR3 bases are TGTGCCAGCAGTCCCCAGAGACAGGGCACTGAAGCTTTCTTT.

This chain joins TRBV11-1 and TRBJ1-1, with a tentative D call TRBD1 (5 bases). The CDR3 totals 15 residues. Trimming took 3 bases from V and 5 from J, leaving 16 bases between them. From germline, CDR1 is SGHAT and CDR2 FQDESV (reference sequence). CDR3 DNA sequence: TGTGCCAGCAGCTTGACCAGGGCAGGGCCAACTGAAGCTTTCTTT. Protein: CASSLTRAGPTEAFF.

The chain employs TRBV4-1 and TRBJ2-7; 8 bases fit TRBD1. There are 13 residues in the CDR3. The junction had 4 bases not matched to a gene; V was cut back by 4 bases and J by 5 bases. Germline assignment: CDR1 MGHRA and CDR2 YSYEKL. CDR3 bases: TGCGCCAGCAGCCCATCGACAGGGGACGAGCAGTACTTC. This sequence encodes CASSPSTGDEQYF.

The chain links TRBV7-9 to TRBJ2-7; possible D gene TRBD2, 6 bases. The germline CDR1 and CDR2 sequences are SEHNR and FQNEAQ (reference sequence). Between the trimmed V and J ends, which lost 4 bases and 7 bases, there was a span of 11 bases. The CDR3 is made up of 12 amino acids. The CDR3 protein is CASSSDGGEQYF. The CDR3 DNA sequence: TGTGCCAGCAGCTCCGACGGAGGGGAGCAGTACTTC.

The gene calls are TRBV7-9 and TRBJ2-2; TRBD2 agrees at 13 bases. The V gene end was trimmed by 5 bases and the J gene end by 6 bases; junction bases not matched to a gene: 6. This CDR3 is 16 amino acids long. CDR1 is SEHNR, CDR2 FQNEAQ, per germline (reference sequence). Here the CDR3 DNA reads TGTGCCAGCAGCCGACTAGCGGGGGGTGACCCCGGGGAGCTGTTTTTT. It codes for CASSRLAGGDPGELFF. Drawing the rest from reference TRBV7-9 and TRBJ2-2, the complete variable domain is DTGVSQNPRHKITKRGQNVTFRCDPISEHNRLYWYRQTLGQGPEFLTYFQNEAQLEKSRLLSDRFSAERPKGSFSTLEIQRTEQGDSAMYLCASSRLAGGDPGELFFGEGSRLTVL.

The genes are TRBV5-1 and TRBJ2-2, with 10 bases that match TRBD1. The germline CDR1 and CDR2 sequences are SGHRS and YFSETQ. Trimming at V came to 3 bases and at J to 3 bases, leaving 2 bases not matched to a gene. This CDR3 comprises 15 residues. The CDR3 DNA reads TGCGCCAGCAGCTGGACAGGGGGGGACACCGGGGAGCTGTTTTTT. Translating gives CASSWTGGDTGELFF.

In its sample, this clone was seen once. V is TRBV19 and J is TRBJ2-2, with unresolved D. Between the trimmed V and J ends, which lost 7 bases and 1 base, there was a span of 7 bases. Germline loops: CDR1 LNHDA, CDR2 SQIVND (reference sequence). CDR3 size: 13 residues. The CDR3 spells CASTSGNTGELFF. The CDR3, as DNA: TGTGCCAGTACCTCAGGGAACACCGGGGAGCTGTTTTTT.

Here the CDR3 reads CASGLGTSGYSEQFF. In DNA form, the CDR3 reads TGTGCTAGTGGTTTGGGGACTAGCGGGTATAGTGAGCAGTTCTTC. J is TRBJ2-1 and V is TRBV12-5, with 11 bases aligning to TRBD2. The CDR3 extends over 15 amino acids. After removal of 1 base from V and 9 bases from J, the junction contained 5 bases not matched to a gene. CDR1 is LGHNT and CDR2 is FRNRAP in the germline V gene.

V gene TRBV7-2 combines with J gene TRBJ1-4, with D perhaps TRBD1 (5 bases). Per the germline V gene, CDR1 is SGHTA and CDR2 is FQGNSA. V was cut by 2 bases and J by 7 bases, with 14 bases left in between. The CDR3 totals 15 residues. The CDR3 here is CASSLSDSVVEKLFF. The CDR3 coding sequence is TGTGCCAGCAGCTTATCCGACAGCGTTGTTGAAAAACTGTTTTTT.

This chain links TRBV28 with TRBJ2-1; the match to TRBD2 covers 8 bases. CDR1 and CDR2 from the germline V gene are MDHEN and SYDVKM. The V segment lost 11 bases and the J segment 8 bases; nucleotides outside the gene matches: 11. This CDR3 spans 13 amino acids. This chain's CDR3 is CAGGTSIGYEQFF. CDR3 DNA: TGTGCCGGGGGGACTAGTATCGGGTATGAGCAGTTCTTC.